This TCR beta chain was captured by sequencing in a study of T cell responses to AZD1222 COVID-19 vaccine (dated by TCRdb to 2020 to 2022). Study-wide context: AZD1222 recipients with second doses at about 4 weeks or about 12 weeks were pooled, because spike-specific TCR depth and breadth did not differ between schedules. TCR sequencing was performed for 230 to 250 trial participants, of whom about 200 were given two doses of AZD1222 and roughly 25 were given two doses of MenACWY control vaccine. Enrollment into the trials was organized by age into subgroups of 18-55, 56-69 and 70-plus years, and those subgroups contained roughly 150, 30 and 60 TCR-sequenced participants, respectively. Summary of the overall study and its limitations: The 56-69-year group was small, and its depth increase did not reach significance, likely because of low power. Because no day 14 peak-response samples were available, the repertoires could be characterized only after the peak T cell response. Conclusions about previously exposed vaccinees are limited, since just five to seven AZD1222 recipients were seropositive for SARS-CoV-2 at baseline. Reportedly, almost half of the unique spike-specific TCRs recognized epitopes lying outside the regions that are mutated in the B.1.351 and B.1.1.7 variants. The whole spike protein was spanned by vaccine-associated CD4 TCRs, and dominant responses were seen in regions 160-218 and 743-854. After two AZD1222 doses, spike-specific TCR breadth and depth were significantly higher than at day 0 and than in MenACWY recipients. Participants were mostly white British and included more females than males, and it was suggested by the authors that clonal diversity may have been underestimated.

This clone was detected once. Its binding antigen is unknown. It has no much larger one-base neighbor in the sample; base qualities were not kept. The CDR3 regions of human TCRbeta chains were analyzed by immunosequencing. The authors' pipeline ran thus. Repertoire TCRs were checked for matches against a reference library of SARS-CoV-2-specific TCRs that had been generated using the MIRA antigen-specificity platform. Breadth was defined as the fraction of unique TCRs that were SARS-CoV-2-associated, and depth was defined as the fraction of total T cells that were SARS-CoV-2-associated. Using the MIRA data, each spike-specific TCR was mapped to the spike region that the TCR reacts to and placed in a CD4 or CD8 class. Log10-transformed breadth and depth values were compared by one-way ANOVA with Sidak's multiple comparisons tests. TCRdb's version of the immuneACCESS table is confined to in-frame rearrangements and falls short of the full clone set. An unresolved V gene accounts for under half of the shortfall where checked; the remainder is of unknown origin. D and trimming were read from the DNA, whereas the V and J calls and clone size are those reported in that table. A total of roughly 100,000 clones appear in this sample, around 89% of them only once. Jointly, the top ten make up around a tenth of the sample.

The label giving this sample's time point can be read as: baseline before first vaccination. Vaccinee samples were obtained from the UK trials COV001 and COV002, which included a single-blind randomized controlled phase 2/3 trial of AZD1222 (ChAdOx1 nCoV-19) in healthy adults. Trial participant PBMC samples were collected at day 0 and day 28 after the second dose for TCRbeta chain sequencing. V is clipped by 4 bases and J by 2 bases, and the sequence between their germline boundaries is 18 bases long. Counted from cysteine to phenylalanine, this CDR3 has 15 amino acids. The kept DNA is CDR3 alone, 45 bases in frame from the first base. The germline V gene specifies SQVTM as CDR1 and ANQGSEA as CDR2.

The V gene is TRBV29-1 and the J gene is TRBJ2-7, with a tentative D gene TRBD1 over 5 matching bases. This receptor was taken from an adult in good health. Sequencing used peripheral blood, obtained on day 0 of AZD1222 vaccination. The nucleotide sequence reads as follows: TGCAGCGTTGCTCCTACAGGCCCGGCAACCTACGAGCAGTACTTC. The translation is CSVAPTGPATYEQYF.